Below are 9 T cell receptor beta chains sequenced from a single sample in a study of blood T cell repertoires in COVID-19. Sequencing used immunoSEQ multiplex PCR; TCRdb keeps in-frame clones, though not all of them. The table records about 93,000 clones, approximately 87% of them present only once. The specimen was peripheral blood. These receptors were collected from a human donor with active COVID-19. The donor label of this sample is uncertain.

CDR3 sequence reads: CASSKTKIGNTIYF. The CDR3 nucleotides are TGTGCCAGCAGCAAAACAAAGATTGGAAACACCATATATTTT. The chain joins TRBV27 to TRBJ1-3; D is uncertain. The germline V and J ends were trimmed by 6 bases and 3 bases, with 12 bases remaining between them. The CDR3 consists of 14 residues. Looked up from germline, CDR1 is MNHEY and CDR2 is SMNVEV (reference sequence).

This chain connects TRBV5-6 to TRBJ1-1; tentative D call: TRBD1 (5 bases). The CDR3 is 12 residues long. Trimming stripped 4 bases from V and 9 bases from J, with 13 bases between. CDR1 SGHDT and CDR2 YYEEEE come from the germline V gene. CDR3 loop: CASSPSDSQAFF. CDR3 bases: TGTGCCAGCAGCCCGTCAGACAGCCAAGCTTTCTTT.

The genes are TRBV28 and TRBJ1-2; no firm D call. This CDR3 spans 15 amino acids. Germline CDR1 MDHEN, CDR2 SYDVKM. Deletions cut 3 bases from V and 2 bases from J, with 13 bases between. CDR3 nucleotides: TGTGCCAGCAGTTTCTTCGCCCCTGCGAACTATGGCTACACCTTC. Protein sequence: CASSFFAPANYGYTF.

This clone was seen more than once but under ten times. J is TRBJ2-7 and V is TRBV10-3; possibly TRBD1 for D (6 bases). The CDR3 has 14 amino acids. V gave up 6 bases and J gave up 3 bases, with 15 bases separating them. CDR1 and CDR2 from the germline V gene are ENHRY and SYGVKD. CDR3 DNA sequence: TGTGCCATCAGACCGGGACAAACCCTCTACGAGCAGTACTTC. It specifies CAIRPGQTLYEQYF.

The chain combines TRBV28 with TRBJ2-2, with 10 bases fitting TRBD2. Trimming took 5 bases from V and 0 from J; bases not matched to a gene: 3. The length of the CDR3 is 16 residues. The germline CDR1 and CDR2 sequences are MDHEN and SYDVKM. CDR3 DNA: TGTGCCAGCAGTCCGGGGACTAGCGCGAACACCGGGGAGCTGTTTTTT. This encodes CASSPGTSANTGELFF.

The rearrangement uses TRBV11-3 and TRBJ2-2; the match to TRBD1 covers 11 bases. Trimming at V came to 4 bases and at J to 5 bases, leaving 3 bases not matched to a gene. The CDR3 sequence is 15 residues long. Germline CDR1 is SGHNT and CDR2 is YENEEA. In DNA, the CDR3 is TGTGCCAGCAGCTACCGGGACAGGGGGACCGGGGAGCTGTTTTTT. Residues: CASSYRDRGTGELFF.

This chain uses TRBV7-9 with TRBJ1-6, with TRBD1 matching 8 bases. In germline, CDR1 is SEHNR, CDR2 FQNEAQ (reference sequence). The CDR3 contains 15 residues. V gave up 1 base and J gave up 5 bases; unmatched junction bases: 1. CDR3 residues: CASSLGTGNNSPLHF. Written as DNA, the CDR3 is TGTGCCAGCAGCTTAGGGACAGGGAATAATTCACCCCTCCACTTT.

This chain's CDR3 is CASSTSSEGRTQYF. The CDR3 region has the DNA TGTGCCAGCAGCACCTCTAGCGAGGGCCGTACGCAGTATTTT. The gene calls are TRBV5-4 and TRBJ2-3; D possibly corresponds to TRBD2 (6 bases). This CDR3 comprises 14 residues. V was pared by 4 bases and J by 8 bases, with 17 bases between. Per germline, CDR1 SGHNT and CDR2 YYREEE (reference sequence).

The rearrangement joins TRBV4-3 to TRBJ1-2, with 8 bases identical to TRBD1. J was trimmed by 3 bases and V by 4 bases; bases with no gene match: 7. CDR3 length: 15 residues. The germline CDR1 and CDR2 sequences are LGHNA and YSLEER. In nucleotides, the CDR3 is TGCGCCAGCAGCCCCAACGACAGGGGTGACTATGGCTACACCTTC. Translation: CASSPNDRGDYGYTF.